The rows below give T cell receptor beta chains drawn from one sample of a study of blood T cells in healthy people across ages. TCRdb processed the 5' RACE reads anew with MiXCR; each CDR3 protein has one entry. The table shows 600,000 to 650,000 distinct CDR3 sequences, with approximately 50% occurring only once. Sequencing was performed on blood. Receptors were obtained from a man between 60 and 70 years old in good health. CDR3s include the opening cysteine and the closing phenylalanine or tryptophan. The D gene is left open where the match is weak. Clone size is shown for a subset of rows, as once, few, many or a class of expanded clone.

v_call	clone_size	j_call	d_call	cdr3_aa	cdr3_nt
TRBV12-3/TRBV12-4	-	TRBJ2-3	-	CASSPQRGRGDTQYF	TGTGCCAGCAGCCCTCAGAGAGGGAGAGGGGATACGCAGTATTTT
TRBV18	once	TRBJ1-1	-	CASSRRVGQNTEAFF	TGTGCCAGCTCCCGCCGTGTCGGACAGAACACTGAAGCTTTCTTT
TRBV11-2	few	TRBJ2-3	-	CASSLEGRNTDTQYF	TGTGCCAGCAGCTTAGAAGGCAGAAACACAGATACGCAGTATTTT
TRBV7-2	few	TRBJ2-1	-	CASSLGPLNEQFF	TGTGCCAGCAGCTTGGGCCCTTTGAATGAGCAGTTCTTC
TRBV29-1	few	TRBJ2-3	TRBD1	CSVRTGAATDTQYF	TGCAGCGTGAGGACAGGGGCAGCCACAGATACGCAGTATTTT
TRBV3-1	-	TRBJ1-2	TRBD1	CASSLRDSLNYGYTF	TGTGCCAGCAGCCTCCGGGACAGCCTTAACTATGGCTACACCTTC
TRBV3-1	few	TRBJ2-1	-	CASSPSSGSTEQFF	TGTGCCAGCAGCCCTTCATCGGGCTCCACAGAGCAGTTCTTC
TRBV5-6	-	TRBJ2-6	-	CASSLVGESSGANVLTF	TGTGCCAGCAGCTTAGTAGGGGAAAGCTCTGGGGCCAACGTCCTGACTTTC
TRBV6-2/TRBV6-3	-	TRBJ1-1	TRBD1	CASSYGTGNTEAFF	TGTGCCAGCAGTTACGGGACAGGAAACACTGAAGCTTTCTTT
TRBV29-1	-	TRBJ2-7	-	CSVPGAYEQYF	TGCAGCGTCCCAGGGGCCTACGAGCAGTACTTC
TRBV27	few	TRBJ1-2	-	CASSRSANTPANTF	TGTGCCAGCAGTCGATCCGCCAACACACCCGCTAACACCTTC
TRBV4-1	few	TRBJ2-1	TRBD1	CASSPRTSGQGANNEQFF	TGCGCCAGCAGCCCCCGGACGTCGGGACAGGGGGCTAACAATGAGCAGTTCTTC
TRBV3-1	-	TRBJ1-6	TRBD1	CASSPGGGHSPLHF	TGTGCCAGCAGTCCAGGGGGCGGCCATTCACCCCTCCACTTT
TRBV6-6	-	TRBJ2-7	-	CASRWGSYEQYF	TGTGCCAGCAGATGGGGTTCGTACGAGCAGTACTTC
TRBV29-1	few	TRBJ2-5	-	CSVEGAGAETQYF	TGCAGCGTTGAAGGGGCCGGGGCCGAGACCCAGTACTTC
TRBV20-1	-	TRBJ1-2	-	CSARAPGGAHYGYTF	TGCAGTGCTAGAGCCCCCGGAGGGGCTCACTATGGCTACACCTTC
TRBV7-8	-	TRBJ2-7	-	CASSLGSPVGQSYEQYF	TGTGCCAGCAGCTTAGGTTCCCCGGTTGGGCAATCCTACGAGCAGTACTTC
TRBV6-2/TRBV6-3	few	TRBJ1-2	-	CASSLLRSNYGYTF	TGTGCCAGCAGTTTGCTCAGGTCTAACTATGGCTACACCTTC
TRBV10-3	-	TRBJ1-6	TRBD1	CAISLGGNNSPLHF	TGTGCCATCAGCCTAGGGGGCAACAATTCACCCCTCCACTTT
TRBV20-1	few	TRBJ2-2	-	CSARPGGSNTGELFF	TGCAGTGCTAGACCGGGCGGGTCGAACACCGGGGAGCTGTTTTTT
TRBV6-5	-	TRBJ1-4	TRBD1	CASRRGQTTNEKLFF	TGTGCCAGCAGGCGGGGACAGACAACTAATGAAAAACTGTTTTTT
TRBV5-1	-	TRBJ1-6	TRBD1	CASSLGQGANSPLHF	TGCGCCAGCAGCTTGGGACAGGGGGCAAATTCACCCCTCCACTTT
TRBV20-1	-	TRBJ2-1	TRBD1	CSARDLGGQDLEFF	TGCAGTGCTAGAGATCTTGGAGGACAGGATCTAGAGTTCTTC
TRBV29-1	few	TRBJ2-6	TRBD1	CSVVGQSSGANVLTF	TGCAGCGTTGTGGGACAGAGCTCTGGGGCCAACGTCCTGACTTTC
TRBV6-2/TRBV6-3	-	TRBJ2-5	TRBD1	CASSPQGGRQETQYF	TGTGCCAGCAGTCCACAGGGGGGTAGACAAGAGACCCAGTACTTC
TRBV3-1	once	TRBJ2-5	-	CASSQDLRGGRQETQYF	TGTGCCAGCAGCCAAGATCTGAGGGGGGGCCGCCAAGAGACCCAGTACTTC
TRBV4-1	-	TRBJ1-2	-	CASSQVSGINGYTF	TGTGCCAGCAGCCAAGTTTCAGGGATCAATGGCTACACCTTC
TRBV3-1	-	TRBJ2-7	-	CASSQDRGHRWEQYF	TGTGCCAGCAGCCAAGATCGAGGACATAGATGGGAGCAGTACTTC
TRBV6-1	once	TRBJ2-5	-	CASSEWGEETQYF	TGTGCCAGCAGTGAATGGGGAGAAGAGACCCAGTACTTC
TRBV7-2	-	TRBJ2-7	-	CASSSYRASYEQYF	TGTGCCAGCAGCTCCTACAGGGCTTCCTACGAGCAGTACTTC
TRBV5-1	many	TRBJ1-6	TRBD1	CASSSGTVNSPLHF	TGCGCCAGCAGCTCCGGGACAGTAAATTCACCCCTCCACTTT
TRBV20-1	-	TRBJ1-2	-	CSARPTPTYGYTF	TGCAGTGCTAGACCGACCCCGACTTATGGCTACACCTTC
TRBV27	once	TRBJ1-2	-	CASSLSTGWGYTF	TGTGCCAGCAGTCTATCGACAGGTTGGGGCTACACCTTC
TRBV7-9	-	TRBJ1-6	-	CASSPAGATDSPLHF	TGTGCCAGCAGCCCAGCAGGGGCTACGGATTCACCCCTCCACTTT
TRBV28	-	TRBJ2-7	TRBD1	CASNSPGQGYEQYF	TGTGCCAGCAACTCTCCTGGACAGGGCTACGAGCAGTACTTC
TRBV2	few	TRBJ2-1	-	CASSEQALSYNEQFF	TGTGCCAGCAGTGAACAGGCCCTCTCCTACAATGAGCAGTTCTTC
TRBV5-5	few	TRBJ2-3	-	CASSVRATGSDTQYF	TGTGCCAGCAGCGTGCGGGCGACTGGGTCGGATACGCAGTATTTT
TRBV24-1	-	TRBJ2-3	TRBD2	CATSDPPGGEDTQYF	TGTGCCACCAGTGATCCACCGGGGGGAGAAGATACGCAGTATTTT
TRBV7-8	-	TRBJ2-5	TRBD2	CASSPHWRGGQETQYF	TGTGCCAGCAGCCCACATTGGCGGGGGGGGCAAGAGACCCAGTACTTC
TRBV6-1	-	TRBJ2-3	TRBD2	CASSPLAGGRGRKTDTQYF	TGTGCCAGCAGCCCTCTAGCGGGGGGCCGTGGACGAAAAACAGATACGCAGTATTTT
TRBV11-2	few	TRBJ2-5	-	CASSPPRKGATQETQYF	TGTGCCAGCAGCCCCCCCCGTAAAGGGGCTACTCAAGAGACCCAGTACTTC
TRBV20-1	few	TRBJ2-3	TRBD2	CSAPASGASDTQYF	TGCAGTGCCCCCGCTAGCGGGGCGTCGGATACGCAGTATTTT
TRBV5-4	-	TRBJ2-1	TRBD2	CASSLARTSNNEQFF	TGTGCCAGCAGCTTGGCCAGGACTAGCAACAATGAGCAGTTCTTC
TRBV9	-	TRBJ1-2	TRBD1	CASSVDGQGVYGYTF	TGTGCCAGCAGCGTAGATGGACAGGGAGTCTATGGCTACACCTTC
TRBV6-2/TRBV6-3	once	TRBJ2-2	TRBD2	CASGTSSTGELFF	TGTGCCAGCGGGACTAGCTCCACCGGGGAGCTGTTTTTT
TRBV7-2	few	TRBJ2-7	-	CASSSTFYEQYF	TGTGCCAGCAGCTCCACATTCTACGAGCAGTACTTC
TRBV4-2	-	TRBJ1-6	-	CASSQEPSGDNSPLHF	TGTGCCAGCAGCCAAGAGCCCTCGGGCGATAATTCACCCCTCCACTTT
TRBV9	-	TRBJ1-6	-	CASSMDSSNSPLHF	TGTGCCAGCAGCATGGACAGCTCCAATTCACCCCTCCACTTT
TRBV5-1	few	TRBJ2-6	-	CASSLPEHSGANVLTF	TGCGCCAGCAGCTTACCGGAGCACTCTGGGGCCAACGTCCTGACTTTC
TRBV20-1	-	TRBJ2-3	TRBD2	CSARSPGGYSTDTQYF	TGCAGTGCCAGAAGTCCGGGGGGATATAGCACAGATACGCAGTATTTT
TRBV14	-	TRBJ2-5	-	CASSQEWRQPYF	TGTGCCAGCAGCCAAGAGTGGCGACAACCGTACTTC
TRBV2	once	TRBJ2-5	TRBD2	CASSASGLAGVETQYF	TGTGCCAGCAGTGCTTCTGGACTAGCGGGGGTAGAGACCCAGTACTTC
TRBV20-1	-	TRBJ2-3	-	CSARDTREGAQYF	TGCAGTGCTAGAGATACGAGGGAAGGAGCGCAGTATTTT
TRBV14	-	TRBJ1-1	-	CASSQGDAGEAFF	TGTGCCAGCAGCCAAGGGGATGCCGGTGAAGCTTTCTTT
TRBV20-1	-	TRBJ2-4	-	CSAASPGNIQYF	TGCAGTGCGGCATCCCCGGGTAACATTCAGTACTTC
TRBV3-1	-	TRBJ2-5	TRBD2	CASSQLAGGPRGEQYF	TGTGCCAGCAGCCAACTAGCGGGGGGTCCTCGGGGAGAGCAGTACTTC
TRBV25-1	-	TRBJ2-4	TRBD2	CASSVAGDAKNIQYF	TGTGCCAGCAGCGTAGCGGGGGATGCCAAAAACATTCAGTACTTC